Below, 32 T cell receptor beta chains from the same sample are listed, as sequenced in a study of identical twins. From the 5' RACE reads, TCRdb called clonotypes with MiXCR, one entry per CDR3 protein. This sample yields some 250,000 distinct CDR3 sequences, of which approximately 11% are seen a single time; more than 3.5% belongs to the top ten. The same specimen was also included in a second study, on yellow fever vaccine responses in identical twins.

Sequencing was performed on memory (CD45RO+) T cells sorted from blood. The receptors derive from a young woman in good health.

This clonotype was detected ten times or more. The V call is TRBV6-4, the J call TRBJ2-3, with 9 nucleotides matching TRBD2. The CDR3 has 15 residues. V shed 3 bases and J 2 bases; nucleotides not matched to a gene: 3. Germline CDR1 is MRHNA and CDR2 is SNTAGT. Here the CDR3 reads CASSESSGATDTQYF. The CDR3 DNA is TGTGCCAGCAGTGAGTCTAGCGGGGCCACAGATACGCAGTATTTT.

The rearrangement links TRBV6-2 or TRBV6-3 to TRBJ2-1; 9 bases align to TRBD2. V lost 6 bases and J lost 6; bases outside the gene matches: 3. This CDR3 has 13 residues. CDR1 is MNHEY and CDR2 is SVGEGT in the germline V gene. The CDR3 sequence: CASRLAGSNEQFF. The CDR3, as DNA: TGTGCCAGCAGACTAGCGGGTTCCAATGAGCAGTTCTTC.

This clonotype was counted ten times or more. The chain employs TRBV3-1 and TRBJ1-2, with D perhaps matching TRBD1 (6 bases). CDR1 LGHDT and CDR2 YNNKEL come from the germline V gene (reference sequence). The CDR3 consists of 14 residues. Between the trimmed V and J ends, which lost 1 base and 1 base, there was a span of 7 bases. The CDR3: CASSQGTDNYGYTF. The CDR3 DNA reads TGTGCCAGCAGCCAAGGGACAGATAACTATGGCTACACCTTC.

This clonotype was observed a handful of times. The gene calls are TRBV29-1 and TRBJ2-3; D might be TRBD1 (5 bases). CDR3 length equals 12 residues. The germline V gene encodes CDR1 SQVTM and CDR2 ANQGSEA. With 5 bases removed from V and 7 bases from J, the gap between germline ends came to 13 bases. Here the CDR3 DNA reads TGCAGCGTTAGGAAAGACAGCAATACGCAGTATTTT. This translates into CSVRKDSNTQYF.

This clonotype was detected many times. The J gene is TRBJ2-3, the V gene TRBV4-3, with a tentative D call TRBD1 (5 bases). The V end was cut by 0 bases, the J end by 1 base, with 20 bases between. This CDR3 region has 19 residues. Per the germline V gene, CDR1 is LGHNA and CDR2 is YSLEER. The CDR3 sequence is CASSQDQVGPGIGTDTQYF. The CDR3 coding sequence is TGCGCCAGCAGCCAAGATCAAGTTGGGCCAGGGATAGGCACAGATACGCAGTATTTT.

The chain combines TRBV5-1 with TRBJ2-7, with D perhaps TRBD1 (5 bases). This CDR3 has 12 residues. V shed 2 bases and J shed 6 bases, with 9 bases lying between them. The germline V gene encodes CDR1 SGHRS and CDR2 YFSETQ. For the CDR3, the DNA is TGCGCCAGCAGCTTAGGGGTCCGCGAGCAGTACTTC. Translating it yields CASSLGVREQYF.

The sample holds many counts of this clonotype. V usage is TRBV12-3 or TRBV12-4 and J usage is TRBJ1-6; 7 positions match TRBD1. The length of the CDR3 is 13 residues. Unmatched junction bases numbered 3, after V lost 8 bases and J lost 5 bases. Written as DNA, the CDR3 is TGTGCCAGCGGGACAGTGGATAATTCACCCCTCCACTTT. Its translation: CASGTVDNSPLHF.

This clonotype was recorded a few times. V usage is TRBV20-1 and J usage is TRBJ2-5; 8 nucleotides line up with TRBD2. The V segment lost 6 bases and the J segment 2 bases; nucleotides outside the gene matches: 5. Germline lookup yields CDR1 DFQATT and CDR2 SNEGSKA (reference sequence). This CDR3 has 13 amino acids. DNA for the CDR3: TGCAGTGCCAGTAGCGGGGCGCAAGAGACCCAGTACTTC. Encoded protein: CSASSGAQETQYF.

This clonotype has a handful of counts. The rearrangement uses TRBV5-1 and TRBJ2-7; D may be TRBD1 (5 bases). The CDR3 contains 15 residues. V dropped 4 bases and J dropped 7 bases, with 21 bases sitting between them. Germline CDR1 and CDR2: SGHRS and YFSETQ. The CDR3 loop is CASSLPVGQGREQYF. In DNA, the CDR3 is TGCGCCAGCAGCCTCCCCGTAGGGCAGGGAAGGGAGCAGTACTTC.

DNA for the CDR3: TGCGCCAGCAGCTTAGGGGCAGGAGTAAACTATGGCTACACCTTC. This codes for CASSLGAGVNYGYTF. V and J are TRBV5-1 and TRBJ1-2, with D perhaps matching TRBD1 (5 bases). From germline, CDR1 is SGHRS and CDR2 YFSETQ. Trimming pared 2 bases from V and 2 bases from J, leaving 13 bases between. The CDR3 is 15 residues long.

This clonotype appeared many times. The CDR3 DNA is TGTGCCAGCAGCTTAAGAGGTCACAATGAGCAGTTCTTC. Residues: CASSLRGHNEQFF. The chain combines TRBV7-2 with TRBJ2-1; D is undetermined. Trimming removed 2 bases at V and 5 bases at J, with 7 bases between. The germline gives CDR1 SGHTA, CDR2 FQGNSA. The CDR3 consists of 13 residues.

The chain links TRBV7-2 to TRBJ1-2, with 9 bases aligning to TRBD1. This CDR3 region has 14 residues. Germline V gene lookup returns CDR1 SGHTA and CDR2 FQGNSA. J was trimmed by 7 bases and V by 6 bases; bases with no gene match: 9. CDR3 residues: CASSPNRGRGGYTF. CDR3 DNA: TGTGCCAGCAGTCCCAACAGGGGGCGCGGTGGCTACACCTTC.

The chain combines TRBV20-1 with TRBJ2-5; the match to TRBD2 covers 12 bases. The germline CDR1 and CDR2 sequences are DFQATT and SNEGSKA (reference sequence). Germline trimming cut 2 bases from V and 4 bases from J; bases unmatched to any gene: 17. The CDR3 is made up of 19 amino acids. The CDR3 nucleotides read TGCAGTGCTAGATCTAGGACTAGCGGGAAGTTTGATGGCGGAGAGACCCAGTACTTC. It yields the protein CSARSRTSGKFDGGETQYF.

Ten or more counts support this clonotype. The chain carries TRBV18 and TRBJ2-2; no clear D gene. Deletions cut 0 bases from V and 1 base from J, with 9 bases between. The CDR3 loop spans 16 amino acids. CDR1 is KGHSH and CDR2 is LQKENI in the germline V gene. CDR3 in DNA: TGTGCCAGCTCACCACCGTCGAGGAGGAACACCGGGGAGCTGTTTTTT. Protein sequence: CASSPPSRRNTGELFF.

This clonotype was observed a handful of times. This chain joins TRBV14 and TRBJ2-1, with TRBD1 as a possible D gene (5 bases). Between the trimmed V and J ends, which lost 4 bases and 5 bases, there was a span of 18 bases. The germline CDR1 and CDR2 sequences are SGHDN and FVKESK. The CDR3 covers 16 residues. The CDR3 DNA follows: TGTGCCAGCAGCCCGATAATACGCGACAGTCACAATGAGCAGTTCTTC. Translated: CASSPIIRDSHNEQFF.

This clonotype has ten or more counts. The chain is built from TRBV29-1 and TRBJ2-3; D is uncertain. This CDR3 comprises 14 residues. The germline V gene encodes CDR1 SQVTM and CDR2 ANQGSEA. Trimming stripped 3 bases from V and 4 bases from J, with 14 bases between. The CDR3 reads CSVELALGADTQYF. The CDR3 region has the DNA TGCAGCGTTGAGTTGGCCCTAGGCGCAGATACGCAGTATTTT.

The chain recombines TRBV29-1 with TRBJ2-5; possible D gene TRBD1, 6 bases. With 5 bases removed from V and 1 base from J, the gap between germline ends came to 17 bases. The CDR3 runs 15 residues. CDR1 is SQVTM, CDR2 ANQGSEA, per germline. CDR3 DNA sequence: TGCAGCGTTAGAGGGGGTACCTACGGCCAAGAGACCCAGTACTTC. Amino acids: CSVRGGTYGQETQYF.

This clonotype was seen many times. Here the CDR3 DNA reads TGTGCCAGCAGCTTAGGCCTAGTTTGGGAAGAGACCCAGTACTTC. Its translation is CASSLGLVWEETQYF. The chain is built from TRBV11-2 and TRBJ2-5; unclear D gene. CDR1 is SGHAT and CDR2 is FQNNGV in the germline V gene. V gave up 1 base and J gave up 3 bases, with 12 bases separating them. This CDR3 is built from 15 residues.

This clonotype was picked up a small number of times. V is TRBV19 and J is TRBJ2-1; TRBD2 matches at 7 bases. V was clipped by 5 bases and J by 8 bases; unmatched bases: 9. This CDR3 spans 14 amino acids. CDR1 LNHDA and CDR2 SQIVND come from the germline V gene (reference sequence). DNA for the CDR3: TGTGCCAGTAGTTACCAGCGGGGTTGGGATGAGCAGTTCTTC. Its protein is CASSYQRGWDEQFF.

V usage is TRBV7-9 and J usage is TRBJ1-1; D possibly corresponds to TRBD1 (6 bases). The CDR3 covers 14 residues. V was clipped by 1 base and J by 5 bases, with 11 bases between them. Germline V gene lookup returns CDR1 SEHNR and CDR2 FQNEAQ (reference sequence). The CDR3 loop reads CASSLGQGLTEAFF. In DNA form, the CDR3 reads TGTGCCAGCAGCTTAGGCCAGGGGCTAACTGAAGCTTTCTTT. Based on the CDR3 plus reference TRBV7-9 and TRBJ1-1, the full variable domain is DTGVSQNPRHKITKRGQNVTFRCDPISEHNRLYWYRQTLGQGPEFLTYFQNEAQLEKSRLLSDRFSAERPKGSFSTLEIQRTEQGDSAMYLCASSLGQGLTEAFFGQGTRLTVV.

This clonotype was counted at least ten times. The chain has TRBV20-1 and TRBJ2-7; TRBD2 matches at 11 bases. From germline, CDR1 is DFQATT and CDR2 SNEGSKA (reference sequence). This CDR3 has 13 residues. The V gene end was trimmed by 6 bases and the J gene end by 3 bases; junction bases not matched to a gene: 4. Written as DNA, the CDR3 is TGCAGTGCCAATAGCGGGAGGGGCTACGAGCAGTACTTC. Protein sequence: CSANSGRGYEQYF.

This clonotype appeared many times. The rearrangement links TRBV12-3 or TRBV12-4 to TRBJ2-3, with TRBD1 matching over 8 bases. J gave up 0 bases and V 3 bases, and 2 bases lay outside the gene matches. This CDR3 has 15 amino acids. CDR3 region: CASSLDRDSTDTQYF. CDR3 sequence (DNA): TGTGCCAGCAGTTTGGACAGGGACAGCACAGATACGCAGTATTTT.

In this sample, this clonotype turned up a few times. CDR3 nucleotide sequence: TGCAGTGCTAGAGATGGGGCAGTTGGTACAGATACGCAGTATTTT. Encoded protein: CSARDGAVGTDTQYF. This chain links TRBV20-1 with TRBJ2-3, with a possible D match to TRBD1 (5 bases). The CDR3 is 15 amino acids. Germline V gene data show CDR1 as DFQATT and CDR2 as SNEGSKA (reference sequence). The V and J ends lost 0 bases and 3 bases respectively, with 13 bases between them.

This clonotype was picked up many times. V gene TRBV6-2 or TRBV6-3 combines with J gene TRBJ2-7; D is undetermined. Trimming shortened V by 2 bases and J by 4 bases, and 6 bases separated the two germline ends. CDR1 MNHEY and CDR2 SVGEGT come from the germline V gene. The CDR3 has 12 amino acids. The CDR3 protein is CASSYPIYEQYF. In DNA, the CDR3 is TGTGCCAGCAGTTACCCGATATACGAGCAGTACTTC.

This clonotype appeared a few times. V is TRBV30 and J is TRBJ2-7; 8 positions match TRBD1. The CDR3 has 15 residues. Trimming at V came to 2 bases and at J to 6 bases, leaving 12 bases not matched to a gene. The germline CDR1 and CDR2 sequences are GTSNPN and SVGIG (reference sequence). CDR3 bases: TGTGCCTGGAGTCCCAAAGGACAGGGAGTAGCCGAGCAGTACTTC. It specifies CAWSPKGQGVAEQYF.

V is TRBV7-9 and J is TRBJ2-2, with D uncertain. The CDR3 runs to 13 residues. Trimming pared 2 bases from V and 6 bases from J, leaving 7 bases between. Germline lookup yields CDR1 SEHNR and CDR2 FQNEAQ (reference sequence). DNA of the CDR3: TGTGCCAGCAGCTTAAATTCGGCCGGGGAGCTGTTTTTT. Translation gives CASSLNSAGELFF.

This clonotype was seen more than once but under ten times. The chain combines TRBV7-2 with TRBJ2-1; 14 nucleotides agree with TRBD2. With V trimmed by 5 bases and J by 8 bases, 5 bases remained unmatched. Germline V CDR1 and CDR2: SGHTA, FQGNSA. The CDR3 totals 15 residues. DNA for the CDR3: TGTGCCAGCAGCACGGGACTAGCGGGAGTCTATGAGCAGTTCTTC. The encoded protein is CASSTGLAGVYEQFF.

There are a few counts of this clonotype. The DNA of the CDR3 is TGTGCCAGCAGTGAAGCCCCAGGGTCTGGTTACGAGCAGTACTTC. It encodes CASSEAPGSGYEQYF. The chain joins TRBV6-1 to TRBJ2-7; D is possibly TRBD1 (5 bases). Per germline, CDR1 MNHNS and CDR2 SASEGT. Trimming stripped 0 bases from V and 4 bases from J, with 13 bases between. This CDR3 is 15 amino acids long.

The table lists this clonotype with many counts. The rearrangement joins TRBV29-1 to TRBJ2-1; perhaps TRBD2 as D (7 bases). The CDR3 consists of 16 residues. Looked up from germline, CDR1 is SQVTM and CDR2 is ANQGSEA. Deletions cut 6 bases from V and 7 bases from J, with 25 bases between. CDR3 nucleotides: TGCAGCGTCGCACCGAGGAGGGGGGGCTCGCGAAATGAGCAGTTCTTC. Amino acid sequence: CSVAPRRGGSRNEQFF.

The J gene is TRBJ2-3, the V gene TRBV3-1; 7 bases are a match to TRBD2. This CDR3 spans 15 amino acids. Unmatched junction bases numbered 9, after V lost 4 bases and J lost 5 bases. Germline V gene sequence: CDR1 LGHDT, CDR2 YNNKEL (reference sequence). CDR3 protein: CASSPVSGAIDTQYF. CDR3 DNA sequence: TGTGCCAGCAGCCCCGTCAGCGGGGCAATAGATACGCAGTATTTT.

This clonotype was seen repeatedly, ten times or more. CDR3 in amino acids: CASKTTGPMNTEAFF. The DNA for the CDR3 is TGCGCCAGCAAAACGACAGGGCCTATGAACACTGAAGCTTTCTTT. The genes are TRBV5-1 and TRBJ1-1; 7 bases line up with TRBD1. The CDR3 totals 15 residues. Germline values: CDR1 SGHRS, CDR2 YFSETQ. V lost 6 bases to trimming and J lost 0 bases; unmatched junction nucleotides: 8. The entire variable domain, with the rest obtained from reference TRBV5-1 and TRBJ1-1, is as follows: KAGVTQTPRYLIKTRGQQVTLSCSPISGHRSVSWYQQTPGQGLQFLFEYFSETQRNKGNFPGRFSGRQFSNSRSEMNVSTLELGDSALYLCASKTTGPMNTEAFFGQGTRLTVV.

The gene calls are TRBV5-1 and TRBJ2-2; weak D call: TRBD1 (5 bases). The germline V gene encodes CDR1 SGHRS and CDR2 YFSETQ. The V end was cut by 1 base, the J end by 6 bases, with 13 bases between. This CDR3 contains 15 residues. This chain's CDR3 is CASSLRPGRAGELFF. The DNA for the CDR3 is TGCGCCAGCAGCTTGCGTCCAGGGCGAGCCGGGGAGCTGTTTTTT. Supplemented by reference TRBV5-1 and TRBJ2-2, the full variable domain reads KAGVTQTPRYLIKTRGQQVTLSCSPISGHRSVSWYQQTPGQGLQFLFEYFSETQRNKGNFPGRFSGRQFSNSRSEMNVSTLELGDSALYLCASSLRPGRAGELFFGEGSRLTVL.